This T cell receptor beta chain was recorded in a study of low-dose radiotherapy and immunotherapy resistance in tumors. Across the study: Participants in Cohort 1 were administered 0.5 Gy per fraction at 2-week intervals, to a cumulative dose of 6.5 Gy. Every two weeks, cyclophosphamide 200 mg/m2 was infused one day before radiation plus immunotherapy.

This sample's time point: after trial treatment. As for treatment: LDRT plus nivolumab, ipilimumab, low-dose cyclophosphamide and aspirin (RACIN trial). Patients deemed eligible presented with advanced solid tumors lacking tumor-infiltrating lymphocytes. This clonotype was seen at least ten times. Alpha and beta chains were covered, as first-strand cDNA relied on TRAV- and TRBV-specific primers. The PCR that amplified TCRs ran for approximately 20 cycles, relying on a constant-region primer and a V-primer adapter. The authors amplified isolated mRNA by in vitro transcription. A single record per CDR3 protein comes from TCRdb applying MiXCR to the reads. The table records under 95,000 distinct CDR3 sequences, around a sixth of them present only once. Sequencing used PBMCs, obtained after low-dose radiotherapy plus immunotherapy. This clonotype originated in a male donor with prostate cancer.

The CDR3 loop is CSVEAQRGVLNEQFF. CDR3 bases: TGCAGCGTTGAAGCCCAGCGGGGGGTTCTTAATGAGCAGTTCTTC. The chain is built from TRBV29-1 and TRBJ2-1; TRBD2 matches 9 bases. Germline CDR1 and CDR2: SQVTM and ANQGSEA. V lost 1 base to trimming and J lost 7 bases; unmatched junction nucleotides: 8. The CDR3 spans 15 residues.